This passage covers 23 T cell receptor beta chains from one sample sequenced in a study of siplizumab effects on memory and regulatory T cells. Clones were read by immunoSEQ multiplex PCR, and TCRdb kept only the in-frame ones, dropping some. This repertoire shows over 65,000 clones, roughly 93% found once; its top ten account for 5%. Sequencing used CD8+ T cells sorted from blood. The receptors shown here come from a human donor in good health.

CDR3 bases: TGTGCCAGCACCGAGGAACCGGGTTCATTACGAGAGCAGTTCTTC. It translates to CASTEEPGSLREQFF. This sequence joins TRBV2 and TRBJ2-1; D gene unclear. The CDR3 totals 15 residues. Germline lookup yields CDR1 SNHLY and CDR2 FYNNEI. V was pared by 7 bases and J by 10 bases, with 23 bases between.

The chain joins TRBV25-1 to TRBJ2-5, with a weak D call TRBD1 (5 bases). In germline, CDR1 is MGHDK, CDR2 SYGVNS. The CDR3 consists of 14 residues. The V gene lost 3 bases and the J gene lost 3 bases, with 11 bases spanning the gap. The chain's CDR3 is CASSDLGPEETQYF. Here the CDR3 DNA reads TGTGCCAGCAGTGATCTGGGGCCGGAAGAGACCCAGTACTTC. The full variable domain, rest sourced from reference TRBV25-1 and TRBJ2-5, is EADIYQTPRYLVIGTGKKITLECSQTMGHDKMYWYQQDPGMELHLIHYSYGVNSTEKGDLSSESTVSRIRTEHFPLTLESARPSHTSQYLCASSDLGPEETQYFGPGTRLLVL.

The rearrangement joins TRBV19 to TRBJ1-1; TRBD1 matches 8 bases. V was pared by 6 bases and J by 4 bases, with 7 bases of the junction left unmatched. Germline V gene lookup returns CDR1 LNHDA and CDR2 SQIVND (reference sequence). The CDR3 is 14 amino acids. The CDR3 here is CASSHPGGVTEAFF. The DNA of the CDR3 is TGTGCCAGTAGCCATCCAGGGGGCGTCACTGAAGCTTTCTTT.

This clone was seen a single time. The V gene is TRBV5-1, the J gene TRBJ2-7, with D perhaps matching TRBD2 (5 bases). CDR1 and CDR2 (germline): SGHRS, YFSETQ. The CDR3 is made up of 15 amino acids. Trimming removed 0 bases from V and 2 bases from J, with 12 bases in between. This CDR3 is CASSLAGIGTYEQYF. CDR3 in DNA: TGCGCCAGCAGCTTGGCGGGGATTGGAACCTACGAGCAGTACTTC.

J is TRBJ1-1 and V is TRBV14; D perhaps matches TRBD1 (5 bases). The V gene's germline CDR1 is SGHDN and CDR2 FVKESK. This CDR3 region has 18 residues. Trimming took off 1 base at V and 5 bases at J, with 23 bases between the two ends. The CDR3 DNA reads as TGTGCCAGCAGCCAAGGGGTAGGGGCAAGGGGATGGGATACTGAAGCTTTCTTT. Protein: CASSQGVGARGWDTEAFF.

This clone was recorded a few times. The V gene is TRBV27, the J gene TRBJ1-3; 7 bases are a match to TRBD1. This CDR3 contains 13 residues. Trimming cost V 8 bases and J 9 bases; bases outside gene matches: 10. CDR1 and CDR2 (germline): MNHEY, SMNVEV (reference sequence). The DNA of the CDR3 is TGTGCCAGCCGGGACAGTTTAGATTCCACCATATATTTT. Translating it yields CASRDSLDSTIYF.

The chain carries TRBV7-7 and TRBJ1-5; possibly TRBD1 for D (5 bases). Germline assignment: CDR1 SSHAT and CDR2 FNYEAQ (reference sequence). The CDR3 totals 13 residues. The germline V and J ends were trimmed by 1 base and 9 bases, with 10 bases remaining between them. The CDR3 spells CASSLDFQGPQHF. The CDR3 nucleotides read TGTGCCAGCAGCTTAGATTTCCAGGGGCCCCAGCATTTT.

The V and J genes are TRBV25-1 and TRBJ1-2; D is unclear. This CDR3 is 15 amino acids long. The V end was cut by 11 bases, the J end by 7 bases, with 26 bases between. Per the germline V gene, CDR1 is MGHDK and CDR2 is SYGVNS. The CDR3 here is CALSRRQVKIPGYTF. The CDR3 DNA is TGTGCCCTCTCACGCCGGCAGGTAAAAATCCCTGGCTACACCTTC.

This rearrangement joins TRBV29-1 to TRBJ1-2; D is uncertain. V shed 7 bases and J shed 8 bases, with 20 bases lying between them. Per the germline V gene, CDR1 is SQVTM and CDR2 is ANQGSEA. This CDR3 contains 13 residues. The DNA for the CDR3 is TGCAGCGCCGAATCGTCGACCCCCTGGGGCTACACCTTC. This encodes CSAESSTPWGYTF.

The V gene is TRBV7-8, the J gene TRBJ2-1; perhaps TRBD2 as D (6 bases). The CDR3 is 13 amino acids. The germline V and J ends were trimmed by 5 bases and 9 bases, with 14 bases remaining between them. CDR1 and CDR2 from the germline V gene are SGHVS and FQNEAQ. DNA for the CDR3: TGTGCCAGCAGCAACGGAGGGGCTACTGAGCAGTTCTTC. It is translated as CASSNGGATEQFF.

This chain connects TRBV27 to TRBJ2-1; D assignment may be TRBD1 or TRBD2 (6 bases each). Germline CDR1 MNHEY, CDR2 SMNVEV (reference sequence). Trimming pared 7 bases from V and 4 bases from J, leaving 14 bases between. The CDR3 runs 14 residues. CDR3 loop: CASTPGAGYNEQFF. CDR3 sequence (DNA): TGTGCCAGCACCCCGGGGGCCGGGTACAATGAGCAGTTCTTC.

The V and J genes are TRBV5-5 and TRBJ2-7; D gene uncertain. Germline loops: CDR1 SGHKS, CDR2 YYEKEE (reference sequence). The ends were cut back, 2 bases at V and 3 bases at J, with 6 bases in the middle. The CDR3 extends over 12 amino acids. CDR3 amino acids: CASSFGSYEQYF. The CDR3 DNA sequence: TGTGCCAGCAGCTTCGGCAGCTACGAGCAGTACTTC.

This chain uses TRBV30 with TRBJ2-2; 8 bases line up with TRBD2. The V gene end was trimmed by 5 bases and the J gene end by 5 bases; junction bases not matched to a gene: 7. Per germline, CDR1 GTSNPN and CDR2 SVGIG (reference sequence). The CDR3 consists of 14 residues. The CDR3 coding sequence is TGTGCCTGGGAGACTCGGGGGGGGACCGGGGAGCTGTTTTTT. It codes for CAWETRGGTGELFF.

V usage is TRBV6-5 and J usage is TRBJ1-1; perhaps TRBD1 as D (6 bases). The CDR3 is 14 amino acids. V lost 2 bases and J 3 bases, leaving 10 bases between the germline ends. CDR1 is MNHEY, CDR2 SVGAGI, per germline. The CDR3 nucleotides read TGTGCCAGCAGTTACGGGGGCGGGGACACTGAAGCTTTCTTT. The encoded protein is CASSYGGGDTEAFF.

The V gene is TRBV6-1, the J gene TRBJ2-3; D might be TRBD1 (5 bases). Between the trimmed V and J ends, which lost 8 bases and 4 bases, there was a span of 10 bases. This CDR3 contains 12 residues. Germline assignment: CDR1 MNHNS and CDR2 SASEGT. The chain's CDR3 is CASETEADTQYF. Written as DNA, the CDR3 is TGTGCCAGCGAGACAGAGGCAGATACGCAGTATTTT.

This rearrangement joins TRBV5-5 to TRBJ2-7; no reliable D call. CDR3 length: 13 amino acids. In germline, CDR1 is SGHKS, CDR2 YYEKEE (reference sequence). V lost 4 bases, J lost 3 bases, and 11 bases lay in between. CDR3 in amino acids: CASSPVGVYEQYF. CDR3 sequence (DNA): TGTGCCAGCAGCCCCGTTGGGGTCTACGAGCAGTACTTC.

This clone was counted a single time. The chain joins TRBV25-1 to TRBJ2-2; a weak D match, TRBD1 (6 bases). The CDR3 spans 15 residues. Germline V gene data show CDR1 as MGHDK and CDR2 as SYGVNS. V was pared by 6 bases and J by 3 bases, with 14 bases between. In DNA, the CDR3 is TGTGCCAGCAGCTGGGGGCAGAAATACACCGGGGAGCTGTTTTTT. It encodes CASSWGQKYTGELFF.

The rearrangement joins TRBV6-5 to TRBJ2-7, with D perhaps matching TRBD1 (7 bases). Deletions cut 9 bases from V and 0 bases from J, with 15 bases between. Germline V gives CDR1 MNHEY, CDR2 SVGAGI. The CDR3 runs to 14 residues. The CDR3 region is CASSRGDSSYEQYF. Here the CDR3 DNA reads TGTGCCAGTTCCAGGGGGGACAGCTCCTACGAGCAGTACTTC.

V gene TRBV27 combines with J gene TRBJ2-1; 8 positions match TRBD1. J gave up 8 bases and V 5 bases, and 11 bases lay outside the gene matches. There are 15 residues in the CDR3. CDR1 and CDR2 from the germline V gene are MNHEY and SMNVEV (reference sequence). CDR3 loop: CASSPGQGRSDEQFF. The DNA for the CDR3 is TGTGCCAGCAGTCCAGGACAGGGACGGTCCGATGAGCAGTTCTTC.

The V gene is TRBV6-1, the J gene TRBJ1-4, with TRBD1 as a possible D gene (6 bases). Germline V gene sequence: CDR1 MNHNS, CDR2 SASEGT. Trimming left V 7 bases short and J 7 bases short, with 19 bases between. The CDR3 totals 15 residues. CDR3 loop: CASTMIGTQGEKLFF. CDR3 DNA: TGTGCCAGCACTATGATCGGGACACAAGGTGAAAAACTGTTTTTT.

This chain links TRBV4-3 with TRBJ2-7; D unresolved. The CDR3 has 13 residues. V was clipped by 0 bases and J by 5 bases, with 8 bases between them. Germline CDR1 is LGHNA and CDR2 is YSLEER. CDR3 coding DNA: TGCGCCAGCAGCCAAGATCGGGCGGACGAGCAGTACTTC. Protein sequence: CASSQDRADEQYF.

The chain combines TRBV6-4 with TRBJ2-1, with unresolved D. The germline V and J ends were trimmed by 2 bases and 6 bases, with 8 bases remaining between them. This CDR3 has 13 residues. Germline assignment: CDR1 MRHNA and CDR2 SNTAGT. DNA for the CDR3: TGTGCCAGCAGTGACGGCCCGGGCAATGAGCAGTTCTTC. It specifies CASSDGPGNEQFF.

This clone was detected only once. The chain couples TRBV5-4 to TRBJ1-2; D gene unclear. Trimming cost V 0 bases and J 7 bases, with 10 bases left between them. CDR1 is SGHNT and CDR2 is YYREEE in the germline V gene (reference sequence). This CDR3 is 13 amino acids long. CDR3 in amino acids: CASSLVGSGGYTF. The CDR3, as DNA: TGTGCCAGCAGCTTGGTAGGGAGTGGTGGCTACACCTTC.